This TCR beta chain was sequenced for a study of blood T cell repertoires in COVID-19. Study overall: Samples representing acute and convalescent COVID-19 were sourced from the United States, Italy and Spain. In each case, the material was cDNA or gDNA derived from T cells, B-cell-depleted T cells, or PBMCs.

The length of the CDR3 is 14 residues. CDR1 and CDR2 (germline): SGHRS, YFSETQ. The germline V and J ends were trimmed by 5 bases and 7 bases, with 16 bases remaining between them. Authors' methods: Researchers report that nucleated cell counts were estimated from reference gene primer amplification. TCRdb's table, derived via immunoSEQ multiplex PCR, lists solely in-frame clones and lacks some. V and J calls and clone size are those listed in that table; D and trimming were worked out from the DNA. This table has roughly 120,000 clones, roughly 87% appearing once. The V gene is TRBV5-1, the J gene TRBJ1-5; possible D gene TRBD1, 5 bases. The receptor comes from a man of 80 years or more with acute or convalescent COVID-19. Sample: peripheral blood. In DNA, the CDR3 is TGCGCCAGCAGTCCAACGGGGGTCGGGCAGCCCCAGCATTTT. It codes for CASSPTGVGQPQHF.